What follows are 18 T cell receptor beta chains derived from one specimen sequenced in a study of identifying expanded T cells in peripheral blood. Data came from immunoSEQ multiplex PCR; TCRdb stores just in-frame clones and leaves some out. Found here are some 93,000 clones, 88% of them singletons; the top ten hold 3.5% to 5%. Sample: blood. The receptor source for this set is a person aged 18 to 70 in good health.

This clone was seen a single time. CDR3 in DNA: TGTGCCAGCAGTCTAACAGGGGGAATGGATGAAGCTTTCTTT. As protein: CASSLTGGMDEAFF. This chain connects TRBV2 to TRBJ1-1; 8 bases align to TRBD1. The CDR3 is 14 residues long. Germline trimming cut 5 bases from V and 7 bases from J; bases unmatched to any gene: 9. Per the germline V gene, CDR1 is SNHLY and CDR2 is FYNNEI. Drawing the rest from reference TRBV2 and TRBJ1-1, the complete variable domain is EPEVTQTPSHQVTQMGQEVILRCVPISNHLYFYWYRQILGQKVEFLVSFYNNEISEKSEIFDDQFSVERPDGSNFTLKIRSTKLEDSAMYFCASSLTGGMDEAFFGQGTRLTVV.

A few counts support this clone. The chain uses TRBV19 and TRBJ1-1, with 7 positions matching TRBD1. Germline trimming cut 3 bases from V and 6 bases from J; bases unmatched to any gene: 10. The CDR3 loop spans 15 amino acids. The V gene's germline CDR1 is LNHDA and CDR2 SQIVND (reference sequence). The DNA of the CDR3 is TGTGCCAGTAGTATGTTTCGTCAGGGGGGATCTGAAGCTTTCTTT. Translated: CASSMFRQGGSEAFF.

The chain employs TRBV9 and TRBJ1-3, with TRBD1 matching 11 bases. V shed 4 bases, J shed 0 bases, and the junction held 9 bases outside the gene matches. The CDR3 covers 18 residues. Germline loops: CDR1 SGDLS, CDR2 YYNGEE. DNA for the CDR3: TGTGCCAGCAGCCCGAACGTCGGACAGGGGGCCTCTGGAAACACCATATATTTT. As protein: CASSPNVGQGASGNTIYF.

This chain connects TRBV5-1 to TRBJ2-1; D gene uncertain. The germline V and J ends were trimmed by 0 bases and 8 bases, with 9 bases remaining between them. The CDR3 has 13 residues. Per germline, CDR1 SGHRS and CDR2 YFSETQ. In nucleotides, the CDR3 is TGCGCCAGCAGCTTGGATCTCTCGGATGAGCAGTTCTTC. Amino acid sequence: CASSLDLSDEQFF.

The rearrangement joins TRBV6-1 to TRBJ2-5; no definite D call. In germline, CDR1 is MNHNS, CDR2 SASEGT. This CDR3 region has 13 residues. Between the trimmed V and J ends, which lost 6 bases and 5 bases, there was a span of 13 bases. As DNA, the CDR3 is TGTGCCAGCAGAGAATCGTGGCGGGAGACCCAGTACTTC. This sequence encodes CASRESWRETQYF.

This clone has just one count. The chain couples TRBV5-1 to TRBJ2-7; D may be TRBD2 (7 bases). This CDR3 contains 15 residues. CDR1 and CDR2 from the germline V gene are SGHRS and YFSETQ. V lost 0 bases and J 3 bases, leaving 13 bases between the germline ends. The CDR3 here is CASSLGRGPLYEQYF. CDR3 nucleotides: TGCGCCAGCAGCTTGGGGCGGGGGCCACTCTACGAGCAGTACTTC.

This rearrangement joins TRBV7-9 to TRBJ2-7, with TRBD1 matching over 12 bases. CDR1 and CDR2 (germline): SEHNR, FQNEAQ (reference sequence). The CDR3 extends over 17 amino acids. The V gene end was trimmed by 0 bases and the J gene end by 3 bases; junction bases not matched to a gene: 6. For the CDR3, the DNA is TGTGCCAGCAGCTTAGCGATGGGGACAGGGGGCAGCTACGAGCAGTACTTC. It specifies CASSLAMGTGGSYEQYF.

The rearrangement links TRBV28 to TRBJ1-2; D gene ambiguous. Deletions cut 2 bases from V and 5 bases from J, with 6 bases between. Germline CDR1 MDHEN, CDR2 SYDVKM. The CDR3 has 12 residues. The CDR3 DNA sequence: TGTGCCAGCAGTTTAGAAGGATATGGCTACACCTTC. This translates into CASSLEGYGYTF.

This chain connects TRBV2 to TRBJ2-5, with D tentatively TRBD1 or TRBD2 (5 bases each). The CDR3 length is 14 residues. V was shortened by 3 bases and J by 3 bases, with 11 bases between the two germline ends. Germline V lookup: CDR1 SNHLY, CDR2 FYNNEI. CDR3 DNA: TGTGCCAGCAGTGATTTCATGGGGGAAGAGACCCAGTACTTC. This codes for CASSDFMGEETQYF.

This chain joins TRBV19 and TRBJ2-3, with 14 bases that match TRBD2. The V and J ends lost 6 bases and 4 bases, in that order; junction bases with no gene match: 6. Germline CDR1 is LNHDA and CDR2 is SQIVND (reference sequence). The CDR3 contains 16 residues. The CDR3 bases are TGTGCCAGTAGCTGGACTAGCGGGGGGTTTGCAGATACGCAGTATTTT. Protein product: CASSWTSGGFADTQYF.

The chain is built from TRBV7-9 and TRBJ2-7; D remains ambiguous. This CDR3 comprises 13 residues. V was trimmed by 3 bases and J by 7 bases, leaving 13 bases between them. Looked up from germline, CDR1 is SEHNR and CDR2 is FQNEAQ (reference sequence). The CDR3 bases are TGTGCCAGCAGCTTGAGCAGGTCTAGAGAGCAGTACTTC. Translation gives CASSLSRSREQYF.

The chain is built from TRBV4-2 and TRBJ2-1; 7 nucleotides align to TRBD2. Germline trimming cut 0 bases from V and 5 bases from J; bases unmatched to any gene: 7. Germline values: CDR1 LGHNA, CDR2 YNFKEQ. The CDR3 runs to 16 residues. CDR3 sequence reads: CASSQDGGEGDNEQFF. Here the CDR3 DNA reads TGTGCCAGCAGCCAAGATGGGGGGGAGGGAGACAATGAGCAGTTCTTC.

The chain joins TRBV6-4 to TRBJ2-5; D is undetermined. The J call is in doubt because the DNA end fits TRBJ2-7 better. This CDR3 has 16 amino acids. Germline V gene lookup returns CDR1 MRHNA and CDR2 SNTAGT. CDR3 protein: CASTFGRNPTCDEQYF. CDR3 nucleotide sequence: TGTGCCAGCACTTTCGGCAGGAACCCGACTTGCGACGAGCAGTACTTC.

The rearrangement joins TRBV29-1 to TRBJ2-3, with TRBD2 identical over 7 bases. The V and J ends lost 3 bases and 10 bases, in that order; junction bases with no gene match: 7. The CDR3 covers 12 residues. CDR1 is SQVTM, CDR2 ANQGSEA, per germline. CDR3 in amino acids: CSVEIGLEAQYF. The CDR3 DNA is TGCAGCGTTGAGATAGGACTAGAGGCGCAGTATTTT.

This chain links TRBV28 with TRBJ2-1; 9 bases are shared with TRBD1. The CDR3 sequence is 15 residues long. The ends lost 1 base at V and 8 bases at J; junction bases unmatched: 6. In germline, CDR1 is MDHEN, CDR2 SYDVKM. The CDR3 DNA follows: TGTGCCAGCAGTTTATCCGGGACAGGGCTCTATGAGCAGTTCTTC. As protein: CASSLSGTGLYEQFF.

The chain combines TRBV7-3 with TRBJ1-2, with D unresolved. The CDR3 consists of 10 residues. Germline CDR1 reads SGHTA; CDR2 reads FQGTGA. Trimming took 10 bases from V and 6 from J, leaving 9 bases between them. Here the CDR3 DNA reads TGTGCCACCCGGGTGGATGGCTACACCTTC. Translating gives CATRVDGYTF. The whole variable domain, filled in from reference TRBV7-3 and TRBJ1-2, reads GAGVSQTPSNKVTEKGKYVELRCDPISGHTALYWYRQSLGQGPEFLIYFQGTGAADDSGLPNDRFFAVRPEGSVSTLKIQRTERGDSAVYLCATRVDGYTFGSGTRLTVV.

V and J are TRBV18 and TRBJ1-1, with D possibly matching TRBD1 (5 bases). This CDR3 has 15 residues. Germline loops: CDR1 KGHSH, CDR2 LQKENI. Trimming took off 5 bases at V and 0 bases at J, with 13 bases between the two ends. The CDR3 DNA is TGTGCCAGCTCAGGGGGGGTTAGAATGAACACTGAAGCTTTCTTT. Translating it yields CASSGGVRMNTEAFF.

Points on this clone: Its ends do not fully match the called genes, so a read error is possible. CDR3 sequence (DNA): TGCGCCAGCAGCGGCGGCGGCAGCTCCTTCAATGAGCAGTTCTTC. Translation: CASSGGGSSFNEQFF. V and J are TRBV4-1 and TRBJ2-1; no definite D call. The length of the CDR3 is 15 residues. The V gene's germline CDR1 is MGHRA and CDR2 YSYEKL.